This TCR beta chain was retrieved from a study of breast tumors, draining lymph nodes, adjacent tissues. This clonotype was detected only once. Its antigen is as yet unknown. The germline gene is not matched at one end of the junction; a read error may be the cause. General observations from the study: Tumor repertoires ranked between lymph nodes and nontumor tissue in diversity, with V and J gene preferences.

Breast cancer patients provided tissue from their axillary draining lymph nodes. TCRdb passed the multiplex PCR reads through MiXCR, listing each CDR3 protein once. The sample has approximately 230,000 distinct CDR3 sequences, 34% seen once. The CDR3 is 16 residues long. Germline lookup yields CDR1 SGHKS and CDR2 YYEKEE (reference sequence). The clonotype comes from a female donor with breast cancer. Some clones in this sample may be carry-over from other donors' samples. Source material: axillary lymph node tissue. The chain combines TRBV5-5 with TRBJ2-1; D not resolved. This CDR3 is CASSTKLTGRFNEQFF. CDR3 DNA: TGCGCCAGCAGCACCAAGCTAACCGGCCGATTCAATGAACAGTTCTTC.